Below are 23 T cell receptor beta chains sequenced from a single sample in a study of post-analysis software for immune sequencing data. Study conclusions and caveats: Patients used several TRBV segments, including TRBV5-6, TRBV5-1 and TRBV20-1, more often than controls.

Every TCR beta cDNA library bore unique molecular identifiers. Via MiXCR, TCRdb re-called the PCR reads, giving one row per CDR3 protein. The sample lists roughly 200,000 distinct CDR3 sequences; roughly 30% were seen once. Their cognate antigens are unknown. Sequences were obtained from blood. The origin of the receptors is a girl aged 2 to 17 with multiple sclerosis.

Comments on this clonotype: A much larger clone lies one base from this, so it may be a read error. The chain links TRBV6-1 to TRBJ2-7; D is possibly TRBD1 (5 bases). Trimming removed 7 bases from V and 2 bases from J, with 15 bases in between. CDR1 MNHNS and CDR2 SASEGT come from the germline V gene. The CDR3 contains 14 residues. CDR3 DNA sequence: TGTGCCAGCAATCAGGACATGAAAACCTACGAGCAGTACTTC. It specifies CASNQDMKTYEQYF.

This clonotype has more than one count but fewer than ten. V is TRBV12-3 or TRBV12-4 and J is TRBJ1-6; weak D call: TRBD1 (6 bases). CDR3 length: 14 amino acids. Between the trimmed V and J ends, which lost 6 bases and 8 bases, there was a span of 14 bases. CDR3 loop: CASRTQGLDSPLHF. Here the CDR3 DNA reads TGTGCCAGCAGAACCCAGGGGCTGGATTCACCCCTCCACTTT.

On this clonotype: A clone one base away is much larger, so this may be a read error. The chain has TRBV5-1 and TRBJ1-2; perhaps TRBD1 as D (5 bases). The V and J ends lost 4 bases and 1 base respectively, with 11 bases between them. CDR3 length: 14 residues. The germline V gene has CDR1 SGHRS and CDR2 YFSETQ. The CDR3 DNA is TGCGCCAGCAGCCCCGACGGGGGTAACTATGGCTACACCTTC. Translated: CASSPDGGNYGYTF.

The CDR3 sequence: CSVEEWAGGNTIYF. The CDR3 DNA is TGCAGCGTTGAAGAATGGGCGGGAGGAAACACCATATATTTT. The gene calls are TRBV29-1 and TRBJ1-3; D not certain. Per germline, CDR1 SQVTM and CDR2 ANQGSEA. This CDR3 is 14 amino acids long. V was cut by 0 bases and J by 4 bases, with 10 bases left in between.

This chain joins TRBV20-1 and TRBJ1-1; D is possibly TRBD1 (5 bases). Looked up from germline, CDR1 is DFQATT and CDR2 is SNEGSKA (reference sequence). V lost 5 bases to trimming and J lost 10 bases, with 11 bases between them. The CDR3 extends over 10 amino acids. The CDR3, as DNA: TGCAGTGCTGGGAAAACAGGAGCTTTCTTT. Protein sequence: CSAGKTGAFF.

This clonotype has at least ten counts. The rearrangement joins TRBV15 to TRBJ2-1; 9 positions agree with TRBD1. CDR1 LNHNV and CDR2 YYDKDF come from the germline V gene (reference sequence). This CDR3 has 15 residues. The J segment lost 5 bases and the V segment lost 2 bases, leaving 4 bases of the junction unmatched. The DNA of the CDR3 is TGTGCCACCAGCAGAAAGAGGACAGGGGACAATGAGCAGTTCTTC. Protein product: CATSRKRTGDNEQFF.

The gene calls are TRBV20-1 and TRBJ2-5, with a weak D call TRBD2 (7 bases). V lost 5 bases to trimming and J lost 1 base, with 20 bases between them. There are 16 residues in the CDR3. Germline V gene lookup returns CDR1 DFQATT and CDR2 SNEGSKA (reference sequence). The CDR3 DNA follows: TGCAGTGCTGTGGACGGGGGGCCAAAAGTCCAAGAGACCCAGTACTTC. This gives the protein CSAVDGGPKVQETQYF.

This clonotype showed up many times. The chain links TRBV5-1 to TRBJ2-7; 7 bases match TRBD1. Losses at the gene ends were 3 bases for V and 0 bases for J; bases not matched to a gene: 6. From germline, CDR1 is SGHRS and CDR2 YFSETQ. The CDR3 sequence is 15 residues long. The CDR3 is CASSSTGLSSYEQYF. For the CDR3, the DNA is TGCGCCAGCAGCTCGACAGGGCTTAGCTCCTACGAGCAGTACTTC.

The rearrangement links TRBV20-1 to TRBJ1-5; D is ambiguous. Deletions cut 1 base from V and 0 bases from J, with 7 bases between. The CDR3 runs 14 residues. Germline V CDR1 and CDR2: DFQATT, SNEGSKA (reference sequence). CDR3 DNA: TGCAGTGCTAGAGTAACGGATAGCAATCAGCCCCAGCATTTT. Its translation is CSARVTDSNQPQHF.

The rearrangement joins TRBV30 to TRBJ2-5; 7 positions agree with TRBD1. The V gene's germline CDR1 is GTSNPN and CDR2 SVGIG (reference sequence). V lost 2 bases and J lost 1; bases outside the gene matches: 1. This CDR3 contains 13 residues. CDR3 nucleotide sequence: TGTGCCTGGAGTAGGGACAGCCAAGAGACCCAGTACTTC. It is translated as CAWSRDSQETQYF.

This clonotype has just a few counts. This chain joins TRBV28 and TRBJ1-2, with 11 bases fitting TRBD1. The CDR3 is 15 amino acids. Germline-derived CDR1 and CDR2 are MDHEN and SYDVKM. The J segment lost 7 bases and the V segment lost 2 bases, leaving 6 bases of the junction unmatched. The CDR3 region is CASSLVIGQGAGYTF. CDR3 bases: TGTGCCAGCAGTTTAGTAATCGGACAGGGGGCTGGCTACACCTTC.

The chain has TRBV7-2 and TRBJ1-2, with D unresolved. Germline V gives CDR1 SGHTA, CDR2 FQGNSA. V gave up 2 bases and J gave up 6 bases, with 10 bases separating them. The CDR3 length is 13 residues. The CDR3 sequence: CASSLLRRDGYTF. The CDR3 DNA follows: TGTGCCAGCAGCTTACTGCGGAGGGATGGCTACACCTTC. The entire variable domain, with the rest obtained from reference TRBV7-2 and TRBJ1-2, is as follows: GAGVSQSPSNKVTEKGKDVELRCDPISGHTALYWYRQSLGQGLEFLIYFQGNSAPDKSGLPSDRFSAERTGGSVSTLTIQRTQQEDSAVYLCASSLLRRDGYTFGSGTRLTVV.

The chain carries TRBV5-1 and TRBJ2-1; D possibly matches TRBD1 or TRBD2 (5 bases each). V was cut by 4 bases and J by 3 bases, with 14 bases left in between. Germline V lookup: CDR1 SGHRS, CDR2 YFSETQ. The CDR3 extends over 15 amino acids. CDR3 sequence reads: CASSVRELDYNEQFF. The CDR3 nucleotides read TGCGCCAGCAGCGTCAGGGAGCTGGACTACAATGAGCAGTTCTTC.

In its sample, this clonotype was seen many times. The chain combines TRBV29-1 with TRBJ2-1; 8 bases match TRBD1. The CDR3 has 19 residues. V lost 0 bases to trimming and J lost 0 bases; unmatched junction nucleotides: 13. Germline V gene lookup returns CDR1 SQVTM and CDR2 ANQGSEA. CDR3 sequence (DNA): TGCAGCGTTGAAGATTTGGGCAGGGGGCTTTCAAGCTCCTACAATGAGCAGTTCTTC. This gives the protein CSVEDLGRGLSSSYNEQFF.

The chain recombines TRBV20-1 with TRBJ1-5; D is undetermined. Trimming shortened V by 5 bases and J by 9 bases, and 11 bases separated the two germline ends. Looked up from germline, CDR1 is DFQATT and CDR2 is SNEGSKA (reference sequence). This CDR3 is 11 amino acids long. The chain's CDR3 is CSAEGELPQHF. The CDR3 bases are TGCAGTGCTGAGGGCGAGTTGCCCCAGCATTTT.

On this clonotype: A read error may be the cause here, since a much bigger clone is one base away. In DNA form, the CDR3 reads TGTACCAGCATCACTAGCGGGAGCTACGAGCAGTACTTC. Translating it yields CTSITSGSYEQYF. V usage is TRBV28 and J usage is TRBJ2-5, with 11 bases aligning to TRBD2. Gene TRBJ2-7 matches the end of the DNA better, so the J call may be wrong. Looked up from germline, CDR1 is MDHEN and CDR2 is SYDVKM. This CDR3 spans 13 amino acids.

This clonotype was picked up many times. DNA for the CDR3: TGCAGCGCCCTAGAGAGGGCTGGGGCCAACGTCCTGACTTTC. Translated: CSALERAGANVLTF. V and J are TRBV29-1 and TRBJ2-6, with D perhaps TRBD2 (5 bases). This CDR3 contains 14 residues. V lost 7 bases, J lost 2 bases, and 12 bases lay in between. Germline values: CDR1 SQVTM, CDR2 ANQGSEA.

The chain recombines TRBV5-1 with TRBJ2-2; D not certain. V lost 0 bases to trimming and J lost 3 bases, with 12 bases between them. This CDR3 spans 16 amino acids. Germline CDR1 is SGHRS and CDR2 is YFSETQ. CDR3 region: CASSLDPTRYTGELFF. The CDR3, as DNA: TGCGCCAGCAGCTTGGACCCGACGCGGTACACCGGGGAGCTGTTTTTT. The variable domain in full, with the rest retrieved from reference TRBV5-1 and TRBJ2-2, is KAGVTQTPRYLIKTRGQQVTLSCSPISGHRSVSWYQQTPGQGLQFLFEYFSETQRNKGNFPGRFSGRQFSNSRSEMNVSTLELGDSALYLCASSLDPTRYTGELFFGEGSRLTVL.

This clonotype was recorded only once. A clone one base away is much larger, so this may be a read error. The conserved closing phenylalanine or tryptophan is absent in this CDR3, likely reflecting a read error. The CDR3 spells CASSRAPGEETQYC. In DNA form, the CDR3 reads TGCGCCAGCAGCCGGGCCCCAGGGGAAGAGACCCAGTACTGC. The chain has TRBV4-1 and TRBJ2-5, with D perhaps matching TRBD1 (6 bases). The germline V gene encodes CDR1 MGHRA and CDR2 YSYEKL. This CDR3 has 14 amino acids. The V end lost 4 bases, the J end lost 3 bases, and 12 bases lay between the germline ends.

The chain joins TRBV6-1 to TRBJ1-5; D uncertain. In germline, CDR1 is MNHNS, CDR2 SASEGT. The CDR3 sequence is 13 residues long. With 1 base removed from V and 5 bases from J, the gap between germline ends came to 6 bases. CDR3 DNA: TGTGCCAGCAGTGAAGTACCGTATCAGCCCCAGCATTTT. Protein sequence: CASSEVPYQPQHF.

As concerns this clonotype: This may arise from a read error, as a much more abundant clone is one base away. The CDR3 protein is CSGLQGSETQYF. In DNA, the CDR3 is TGCAGCGGTCTACAGGGCAGTGAGACCCAGTACTTC. The chain couples TRBV29-1 to TRBJ2-7; D may be TRBD1 (6 bases). The J call may be faulty, since TRBJ2-5 better matches the DNA end. The germline V gene encodes CDR1 SQVTM and CDR2 ANQGSEA. This CDR3 spans 12 amino acids.

CDR3 residues: CSARAPGLLGFHNEQFF. DNA for the CDR3: TGCAGTGCTAGAGCTCCCGGCCTCCTAGGGTTCCACAATGAGCAGTTCTTC. The rearrangement uses TRBV20-1 and TRBJ2-1; D remains unclear. The CDR3 runs 17 residues. CDR1 and CDR2 (germline): DFQATT, SNEGSKA (reference sequence). Trimming shortened V by 1 base and J by 5 bases, and 21 bases separated the two germline ends.

This clonotype occurred many times. The rearrangement joins TRBV5-1 to TRBJ2-1, with 9 bases lining up with TRBD2. This CDR3 is built from 14 residues. Trimming cost V 0 bases and J 15 bases; bases outside gene matches: 10. Germline V gene data show CDR1 as SGHRS and CDR2 as YFSETQ. The CDR3 DNA sequence: TGCGCCAGCAGCTTGGAAGTTCTAGCGGGGCGAAGGTTCTTC. It specifies CASSLEVLAGRRFF.